These T cell receptor beta chains were read from a single sample in a study of cytotoxic CD8 clonotypes in ibrutinib-treated CLL. Produced via immunoSEQ multiplex PCR; TCRdb's table is partial and in-frame only. This table holds some 150,000 clones, 70% to 90% found once. The starting material was PBMCs, obtained after 36 months of ibrutinib treatment. These receptors all come from a human donor with chronic lymphocytic leukemia. Both conserved end residues are part of each CDR3. D genes are given only for firm matches. Only part of the rows carry a size: once, few, many, or a class if the clone is expanded.

j_gene: TRBJ2-7; d_gene: .; v_gene: TRBV30; abundance: few; CDR3nt: TGTGCCTGGAGTGTAGGCCACGAGCAGTACTTC; CDR3aa: CAWSVGHEQYF
j_gene: TRBJ2-1; d_gene: TRBD2; v_gene: TRBV29-1; abundance: .; CDR3nt: TGCAGCGTTACACGACTAGCGGGTAGCATTTCCGGGCAGTTCTTC; CDR3aa: CSVTRLAGSISGQFF
j_gene: TRBJ2-2; d_gene: TRBD2; v_gene: TRBV29-1; abundance: .; CDR3nt: TGCAGCGTGCGACTAGCGGGGGGTATCGGGGAGCTGTTTTTT; CDR3aa: CSVRLAGGIGELFF
j_gene: TRBJ1-3; d_gene: .; v_gene: TRBV19; abundance: few; CDR3nt: TGTGCCAGTAACTGGGGATACGGAAACACCATATATTTT; CDR3aa: CASNWGYGNTIYF
j_gene: TRBJ1-5; d_gene: .; v_gene: TRBV18; abundance: .; CDR3nt: TGTGCCAGCTCACCGACCGAGGCAGACAATCAGCCCCAGCATTTT; CDR3aa: CASSPTEADNQPQHF
j_gene: TRBJ1-5; d_gene: .; v_gene: TRBV28; abundance: .; CDR3nt: TGTGCCAGCAGTTTAAAGAGGAGGTGGGATAGCAATCAGCCCCAGCATTTT; CDR3aa: CASSLKRRWDSNQPQHF
j_gene: TRBJ2-5; d_gene: .; v_gene: TRBV20-1; abundance: .; CDR3nt: TGCAGTGCTCGTCAGCCAGAGACCCAGTACTTC; CDR3aa: CSARQPETQYF
j_gene: TRBJ2-5; d_gene: TRBD1; v_gene: TRBV9; abundance: once; CDR3nt: TGTGCCAGCAGCGCCAAACACAGGGGGCAAGAGACCCAGTACTTC; CDR3aa: CASSAKHRGQETQYF
j_gene: TRBJ2-5; d_gene: .; v_gene: TRBV19; abundance: few; CDR3nt: TGTGCCAGTAGTATAGTTATATCAGGGACGGAGACCCAGTACTTC; CDR3aa: CASSIVISGTETQYF
j_gene: TRBJ2-7; d_gene: TRBD2; v_gene: TRBV6-6; abundance: .; CDR3nt: TGTGCCAGCAGTTACTACAGCGGGGGCTACGAGCAGTACTTC; CDR3aa: CASSYYSGGYEQYF
j_gene: TRBJ2-7; d_gene: .; v_gene: TRBV11-2; abundance: .; CDR3nt: TGTGCCAGCAGCTTAGCGGGGGGCGAGGGAGACGAGCAGTACTTC; CDR3aa: CASSLAGGEGDEQYF
j_gene: TRBJ2-7; d_gene: .; v_gene: TRBV11-2; abundance: .; CDR3nt: TGTGCCAGCAGCTTAGAAACAGGGTCCTACGAGCAGTACTTC; CDR3aa: CASSLETGSYEQYF
j_gene: TRBJ1-5; d_gene: .; v_gene: TRBV15; abundance: .; CDR3nt: TGTGCCACCAGCAGCAGACGGACGGGAAACAATCAGCCCCAGCATTTT; CDR3aa: CATSSRRTGNNQPQHF
j_gene: TRBJ1-2; d_gene: .; v_gene: TRBV7-3; abundance: .; CDR3nt: TGTGCCAGCAGCTTAAACAGAAACTATGGCTACACCTTC; CDR3aa: CASSLNRNYGYTF
j_gene: TRBJ2-7; d_gene: TRBD2; v_gene: TRBV19; abundance: .; CDR3nt: TGTGCCAGTAGTATCTCGAGCGGGAACTACGAGCAGTACTTC; CDR3aa: CASSISSGNYEQYF
j_gene: TRBJ1-3; d_gene: TRBD1; v_gene: TRBV5-4; abundance: .; CDR3nt: TGTGCCAGCAGCCCCTTCTCACAGGGGATTATGGACACCATATATTTT; CDR3aa: CASSPFSQGIMDTIYF
j_gene: TRBJ1-2; d_gene: .; v_gene: TRBV5-6; abundance: .; CDR3nt: TGTGCCAGCAGCCCGGACTCGAAGGGTGGCTACACCTTC; CDR3aa: CASSPDSKGGYTF
j_gene: TRBJ2-1; d_gene: TRBD2; v_gene: TRBV7-9; abundance: .; CDR3nt: TGTGCCAGCAGCCCAAGGACTAGCGGGCCCCTCTACAATGAGCAGTTCTTC; CDR3aa: CASSPRTSGPLYNEQFF
j_gene: TRBJ1-6; d_gene: TRBD1; v_gene: TRBV5-1; abundance: .; CDR3nt: TGCGCCAGCAGCTCCGAGGGACAGGGGTTCTCCTATAATTCACCCCTCCACTTT; CDR3aa: CASSSEGQGFSYNSPLHF
j_gene: TRBJ2-5; d_gene: .; v_gene: TRBV12-5; abundance: few; CDR3nt: TGTGCTAGTGGTTTCGGCCGAGTGCAAGAGACCCAGTACTTC; CDR3aa: CASGFGRVQETQYF
j_gene: TRBJ1-5; d_gene: .; v_gene: TRBV30; abundance: .; CDR3nt: TGTGCCTGGGCGACAGTCTCCAATCAGCCCCAGCATTTT; CDR3aa: CAWATVSNQPQHF
j_gene: TRBJ2-5; d_gene: .; v_gene: TRBV2; abundance: .; CDR3nt: TGTGCCAGCAGCCAAAGAGAGACCCAGTACTTC; CDR3aa: CASSQRETQYF
j_gene: TRBJ1-1; d_gene: TRBD1; v_gene: TRBV4-1; abundance: .; CDR3nt: TGCGCCAGCAGCCACAACAGGGGGCTCACTGAAGCTTTCTTT; CDR3aa: CASSHNRGLTEAFF
j_gene: TRBJ1-2; d_gene: .; v_gene: TRBV11-2; abundance: .; CDR3nt: TGTGCCAGCAGCCGCCTGGATACTTATGGCTACACCTTC; CDR3aa: CASSRLDTYGYTF
j_gene: TRBJ2-2; d_gene: .; v_gene: TRBV5-1; abundance: .; CDR3nt: TGCGCCAGCAGCTTGGAGGGCAGGCGGCCCGGGGAGCTGTTTTTT; CDR3aa: CASSLEGRRPGELFF
j_gene: TRBJ2-7; d_gene: .; v_gene: TRBV12-5; abundance: .; CDR3nt: TGTGCTAGTGCCGACACCTACTCCTACGAGCAGTACTTC; CDR3aa: CASADTYSYEQYF
j_gene: TRBJ2-7; d_gene: TRBD1; v_gene: TRBV5-6; abundance: .; CDR3nt: TGTGCCAGCAGCTTCCGGGACAGGGGATTTTGGAAGCAGTACTTC; CDR3aa: CASSFRDRGFWKQYF
j_gene: TRBJ2-7; d_gene: TRBD1; v_gene: TRBV5-1; abundance: .; CDR3nt: TGCGCCAGCAGCTTACAGGGGTTGAGTTACGAGCAGTACTTC; CDR3aa: CASSLQGLSYEQYF